These 8 T cell receptor beta chains originate from one sample sequenced in a study of CD8 T cells in ankylosing spondylitis. These receptors have no identified antigens. TCRdb passed the 5' RACE reads through MiXCR, listing each CDR3 protein once. This sample has about 460,000 distinct CDR3 sequences, with roughly 5% found just once. Study outcomes and limitations: Ankylosing spondylitis blood appeared to be characterized by a TCR beta motif of eight highly homologous variants.

Source material: blood, either unsorted or a sorted T cell fraction (not recorded which). These receptor sequences come from a male donor with ankylosing spondylitis.

There are a few counts of this clonotype. This chain uses TRBV24-1 with TRBJ2-1, with D tentatively TRBD1 (6 bases). Per the germline V gene, CDR1 is KGHDR and CDR2 is SFDVKD. Trimming took 1 base from V and 8 from J, leaving 11 bases between them. The CDR3 covers 14 residues. DNA of the CDR3: TGTGCCACCAGTGATTTCCTAGCAGGGGATGAGCAGTTCTTC. Its translation is CATSDFLAGDEQFF.

Many counts were recorded for this clonotype. Here the CDR3 DNA reads TGTGCCAGCAGCTTAAGGGACACTAACACCGGGGAGCTGTTTTTT. Translated, it gives CASSLRDTNTGELFF. The chain links TRBV7-6 to TRBJ2-2, with D tentatively TRBD1 (6 bases). In germline, CDR1 is SGHVS, CDR2 FNYEAQ. The CDR3 consists of 15 residues. The V end lost 2 bases, the J end lost 2 bases, and 9 bases lay between the germline ends.

There are many counts of this clonotype. CDR3 residues: CATSNLLAGGETQYF. The DNA of the CDR3 is TGTGCCACCAGCAATCTTTTAGCGGGAGGGGAGACCCAGTACTTC. This chain connects TRBV15 to TRBJ2-5; 11 bases align to TRBD2. Germline values: CDR1 LNHNV, CDR2 YYDKDF (reference sequence). The CDR3 extends over 15 amino acids. V lost 4 bases to trimming and J lost 5 bases; unmatched junction nucleotides: 6.

This clonotype was observed a handful of times. The chain uses TRBV13 and TRBJ2-3; 7 bases map to TRBD2. The CDR3 covers 17 residues. Germline V CDR1 and CDR2: PRHDT, FYEKMQ (reference sequence). With 2 bases clipped from V and 0 bases from J, the junction kept 8 bases outside the gene matches. CDR3 in amino acids: CASSLSRGDGSTDTQYF. The CDR3 bases are TGTGCCAGCAGCTTAAGTCGGGGGGATGGAAGCACAGATACGCAGTATTTT.

This clonotype has more than one count but fewer than ten. This chain connects TRBV11-1 to TRBJ2-1; 10 positions match TRBD2. Germline CDR1 reads SGHAT; CDR2 reads FQDESV (reference sequence). With 0 bases clipped from V and 5 bases from J, the junction kept 4 bases outside the gene matches. This CDR3 region has 16 residues. The CDR3 region is CASSLASSGGHNEQFF. The CDR3 DNA follows: TGTGCCAGCAGCTTAGCATCTAGCGGGGGACACAATGAGCAGTTCTTC.

This clonotype occurred many times. This chain uses TRBV29-1 with TRBJ2-7; D unclear. The CDR3 extends over 10 amino acids. Per the germline V gene, CDR1 is SQVTM and CDR2 is ANQGSEA. Trimming stripped 5 bases from V and 6 bases from J, with 8 bases between. CDR3 coding DNA: TGCAGCGTTTGGACGATCGAGCAGTACTTC. It codes for CSVWTIEQYF.

This clonotype occurred many times. CDR3 sequence reads: CASSKYYRRDQPQHF. In DNA form, the CDR3 reads TGTGCCAGCAGCAAGTACTACAGAAGGGATCAGCCCCAGCATTTT. The chain combines TRBV6-1 with TRBJ1-5, with D hard to call. From germline, CDR1 is MNHNS and CDR2 SASEGT. This CDR3 has 15 amino acids. Trimming cost V 6 bases and J 5 bases, with 17 bases left between them.

This clonotype was seen at least ten times. The chain has TRBV20-1 and TRBJ2-1; D possibly corresponds to TRBD2 (6 bases). The length of the CDR3 is 14 residues. Trimming removed 4 bases at V and 12 bases at J, with 22 bases between. Germline V gives CDR1 DFQATT, CDR2 SNEGSKA (reference sequence). The CDR3 nucleotides read TGCAGTGCTACGGACTCCCGGGACCCGACTAGGCAGTTCTTC. Its translation is CSATDSRDPTRQFF.